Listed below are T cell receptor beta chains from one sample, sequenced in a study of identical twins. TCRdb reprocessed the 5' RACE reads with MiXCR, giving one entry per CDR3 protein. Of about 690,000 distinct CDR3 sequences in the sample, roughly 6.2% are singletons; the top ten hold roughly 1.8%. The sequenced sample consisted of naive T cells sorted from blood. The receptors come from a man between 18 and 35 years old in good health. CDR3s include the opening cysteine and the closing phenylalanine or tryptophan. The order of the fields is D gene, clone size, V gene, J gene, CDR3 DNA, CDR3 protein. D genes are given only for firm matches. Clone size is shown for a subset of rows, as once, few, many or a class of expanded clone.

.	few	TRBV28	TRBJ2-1	TGTGCCAGCAGATCCGGAGGGTACTACAATGAGCAGTTCTTC	CASRSGGYYNEQFF
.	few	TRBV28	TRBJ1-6	TGTGCCAGCAGCCCCAGGCCCTGGAATTCACCCCTCCACTTT	CASSPRPWNSPLHF
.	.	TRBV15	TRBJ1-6	TGTGCCACCAGCCCTTCGCCCGGAGTGGTTAATTCACCCCTCCACTTT	CATSPSPGVVNSPLHF
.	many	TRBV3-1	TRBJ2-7	TGTGCCAGCAGCAAAGACCATTCCACCTACGAGCAGTACTTC	CASSKDHSTYEQYF
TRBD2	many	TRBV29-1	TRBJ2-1	TGCAGCGTTGAGAAAGCGGGAGGGTGGAATGAGCAGTTCTTC	CSVEKAGGWNEQFF
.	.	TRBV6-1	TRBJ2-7	TGTGCCAGCAGGCCCCGGGACAGCGAGGGACTAGGCAAGGGCTACGAGCAGTACTTC	CASRPRDSEGLGKGYEQYF
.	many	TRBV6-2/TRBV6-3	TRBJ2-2	TGTGCCAGCAGGATAGGGTCCGGGGAGCTGTTTTTT	CASRIGSGELFF
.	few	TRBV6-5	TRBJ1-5	TGTGCCAGCAGTTACTCGAAGGGGCACAGCTCAAAACCCCAGCATTTT	CASSYSKGHSSKPQHF
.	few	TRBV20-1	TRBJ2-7	TGCAGTGCTAGAGATGAACGAATGTACGAGCAGTACTTC	CSARDERMYEQYF
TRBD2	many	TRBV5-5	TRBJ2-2	TGTGCCAGCAGCTTAACGACTAGCGCCGTGGACACCGGGGAGCTGTTTTTT	CASSLTTSAVDTGELFF
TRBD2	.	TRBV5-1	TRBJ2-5	TGCGCCAGCAGCTTTGGACTAGAACGTGAGACCCAGTACTTC	CASSFGLERETQYF
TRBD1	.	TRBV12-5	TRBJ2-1	TGTGCTAGTGGTTGGGCTCGAGGGACAGGTCTACTCAATGAGCAGTTCTTC	CASGWARGTGLLNEQFF
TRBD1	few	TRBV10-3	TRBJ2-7	TGTGCCAGCTCGACAGGGGCACACGAGCAGTACTTC	CASSTGAHEQYF
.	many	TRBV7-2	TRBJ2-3	TGTGCCAGCAGCTTACAAAGCCTGAACACAGATACGCAGTATTTT	CASSLQSLNTDTQYF
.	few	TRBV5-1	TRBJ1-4	TGCGCCAGCAGCTTGGACCCTGCAACTAATGAAAAACTGTTTTTT	CASSLDPATNEKLFF
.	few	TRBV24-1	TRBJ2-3	TGTGCCACCAGTGATATCCGGGCCCTTGAAGTTGGTACGCAGTATTTT	CATSDIRALEVGTQYF
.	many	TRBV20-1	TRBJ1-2	TGCAGTGCTAGACAAAAGGCGGCGATCTTCTTC	CSARQKAAIFF
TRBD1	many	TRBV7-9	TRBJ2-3	TGTGCCAGCAGCGAACAGGGGCGATCGGGTAGCTCGCAGTATTTT	CASSEQGRSGSSQYF
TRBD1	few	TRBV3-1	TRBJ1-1	TGTGCCAGCAGCCAAGCACAGACAGGGGATTTGAACACTGAAGCTTTCTTT	CASSQAQTGDLNTEAFF
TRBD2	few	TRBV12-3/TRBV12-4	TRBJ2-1	TGTGCCAGCAGTTTCAGCCCTTTAGCGGGAGGGCCCAATGAGCAGTTCTTC	CASSFSPLAGGPNEQFF
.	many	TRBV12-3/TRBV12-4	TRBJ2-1	TGTGCCACCCTAGAAGGGGGGAAGCAGTTCTTC	CATLEGGKQFF
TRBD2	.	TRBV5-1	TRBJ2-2	TGCGCCAGCAACTGGGGGGGATCGAACACCGGGGAGCTGTTTTTT	CASNWGGSNTGELFF
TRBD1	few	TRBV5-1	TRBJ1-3	TGCGCCAGCAGCTTGACAGGGGGAAATGGAAACACCATATATTTT	CASSLTGGNGNTIYF
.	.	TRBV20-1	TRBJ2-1	TGCAGTGCTAGAGAATCGGGGAGATTAAGTGAGCAGTTCTTC	CSARESGRLSEQFF
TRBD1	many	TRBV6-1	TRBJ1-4	TGTGCCAGCAGTGACCCCGGGACAGGGATAGAAAAACTGTTTTTT	CASSDPGTGIEKLFF
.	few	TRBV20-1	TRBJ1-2	TGCAGCGGGATAGGGGAAAACTATGGCTACACCTTC	CSGIGENYGYTF
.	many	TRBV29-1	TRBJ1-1	TGCAGCGTTGTCCAGGCCTTGAACACTGAAGCTTTCTTT	CSVVQALNTEAFF
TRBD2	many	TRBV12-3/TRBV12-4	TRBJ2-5	TGTGCCAGCAGTCAACTTGCGGGAGGAGAGACCCAGTACTTC	CASSQLAGGETQYF
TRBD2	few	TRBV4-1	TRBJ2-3	TGCGCCAGCAGCCCCCGTCCGGCGAGTTTATGGCGGGGCGGGGGAGATACGCAGTATTTT	CASSPRPASLWRGGGDTQYF
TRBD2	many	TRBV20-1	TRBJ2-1	TGCAGTGCTAGACCGGGACTAGCGGAGCAGTTCTTC	CSARPGLAEQFF
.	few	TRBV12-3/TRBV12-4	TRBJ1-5	TGTGCCAGCAGTTTCGGCCTGATTAGCAATCAGCCCCAGCATTTT	CASSFGLISNQPQHF
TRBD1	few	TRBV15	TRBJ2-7	TGTGCCACCAGCAGAGAGCCGGGACAGGGGCACTACGAGCAGTACTTC	CATSREPGQGHYEQYF
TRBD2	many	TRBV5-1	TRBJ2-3	TGCGCCAGCAGCTCCGGGACTATGAGCACAGATACGCAGTATTTT	CASSSGTMSTDTQYF
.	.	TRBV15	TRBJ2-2	TGTGCCACCAGCAGAGATTTCACAGGGCGCGGCGGGGAGCTGTTTTTT	CATSRDFTGRGGELFF
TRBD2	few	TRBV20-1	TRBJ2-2	TGCAGTGCTCTTGCGGGGGGTGCCGGTTACTCCGGGGAGCTGTTTTTT	CSALAGGAGYSGELFF
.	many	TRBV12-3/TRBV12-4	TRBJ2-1	TGCGCCAGCAGCTTGGTCAATGAGCAGTTCTTC	CASSLVNEQFF
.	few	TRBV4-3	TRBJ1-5	TGCGCCAGCAGCCAAGATAGGAAACAGCCCCAGCATTTT	CASSQDRKQPQHF
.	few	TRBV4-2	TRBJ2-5	TGTGCCAGCAGCCCCCAATCTCCGGGGGGCAGGGAGACCCAGTACTTC	CASSPQSPGGRETQYF
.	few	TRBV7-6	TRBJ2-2	TGTGCCAGCAGCTTAGTGCCGGTGACGAACACCGGGGAGCTGTTTTTT	CASSLVPVTNTGELFF
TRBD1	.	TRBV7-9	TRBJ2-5	TGTGCCAGCAGCCAGGGGTTTGACAGGGTGGTTGAGACCCAGTACTTC	CASSQGFDRVVETQYF
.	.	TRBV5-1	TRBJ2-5	TGCGCCAGCAGCTTAACAGGGGACTACGCCCGGGAGACCCAGTACTTC	CASSLTGDYARETQYF
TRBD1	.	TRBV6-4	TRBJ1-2	TGTGCCAGCAAAGTCTCGAGCCAGGGGGACTATGGCTACACCTTC	CASKVSSQGDYGYTF
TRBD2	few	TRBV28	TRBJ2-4	TGTGCCAGCAGTGGTAGCGGGAGTAAGGAAAACATTCAGTACTTC	CASSGSGSKENIQYF
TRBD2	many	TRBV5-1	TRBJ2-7	TGCGCCAGCAGCTTGGGACTAGCGGAGACTCCCTCCTCCTACGAGCAGTACTTC	CASSLGLAETPSSYEQYF
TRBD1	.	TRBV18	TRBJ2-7	TGTGCCAGCTCATCCTCGGACAGGGGGCAATACGAGCAGTACTTC	CASSSSDRGQYEQYF
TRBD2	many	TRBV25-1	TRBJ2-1	TGTGCCAGCAGTGAGCGTAGCGGGAGGTGGTACAATGAGCAGTTCTTC	CASSERSGRWYNEQFF
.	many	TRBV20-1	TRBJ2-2	TGCAGTGCTATACTAGCAGAGAACACCGGGGAGCTGTTTTTT	CSAILAENTGELFF
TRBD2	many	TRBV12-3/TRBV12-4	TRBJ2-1	TGTGCCAGCAGTCCTCTAGCGGGAGTGGATGAGCAGTTCTTC	CASSPLAGVDEQFF
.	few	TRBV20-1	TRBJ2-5	TGCAGTGCTCCAAGTCGCCTAGCGCGCAACCTAAGGGGACAAGAGACCCAGTACTTC	CSAPSRLARNLRGQETQYF